Shown below are 13 T cell receptor beta chains from a single sample sequenced in a study of shared clonotypes between healthy human individuals. Sequencing was performed with immunoSEQ multiplex PCR; in TCRdb, only in-frame clones are kept and a portion is missing. Of some 1,400,000 clones listed, 96% are singletons. Sample: naive CD4+ T cells sorted from blood. As to subset: CD45RA+ positively selected. The receptors originated from a man aged 30 to 45 in good health.

The chain uses TRBV27 and TRBJ2-3, with D perhaps TRBD1 or TRBD2 (5 bases each). Trimming stripped 5 bases from V and 3 bases from J, with 18 bases between. CDR1 is MNHEY and CDR2 is SMNVEV in the germline V gene (reference sequence). The CDR3 has 16 amino acids. The CDR3 region has the DNA TGTGCCAGCAGTACCCTTGATTTTTGGGGGACAGATACGCAGTATTTT. Amino acid sequence: CASSTLDFWGTDTQYF.

The chain uses TRBV5-4 and TRBJ2-2; perhaps TRBD2 as D (6 bases). Per germline, CDR1 SGHNT and CDR2 YYREEE (reference sequence). The CDR3 loop spans 15 amino acids. V lost 3 bases and J lost 4, with 13 bases in between. CDR3 nucleotides: TGTGCCAGCAGCTCGAGACTAGGATTCACCGGGGAGCTGTTTTTT. Translated, it gives CASSSRLGFTGELFF. Full variable domain (missing parts from reference TRBV5-4 and TRBJ2-2): ETGVTQSPTHLIKTRGQQVTLRCSSQSGHNTVSWYQQALGQGPQFIFQYYREEENGRGNFPPRFSGLQFPNYSSELNVNALELDDSALYLCASSSRLGFTGELFFGEGSRLTVL.

This chain uses TRBV2 with TRBJ1-5; D not resolved. V lost 2 bases to trimming and J lost 0 bases, with 8 bases between them. CDR1 SNHLY and CDR2 FYNNEI come from the germline V gene. The CDR3 is 15 residues long. CDR3 loop: CASSERRDSNQPQHF. Here the CDR3 DNA reads TGTGCCAGCAGTGAACGTCGGGATAGCAATCAGCCCCAGCATTTT.

CDR3 nucleotides: TGTGCCAGTAGCCCGGGCAGGGTGGGGAACACTGAAGCTTTCTTT. Protein: CASSPGRVGNTEAFF. This chain joins TRBV19 and TRBJ1-1, with a possible D match to TRBD1 (5 bases). This CDR3 has 15 residues. Germline V lookup: CDR1 LNHDA, CDR2 SQIVND (reference sequence). Trimming cost V 6 bases and J 1 base, with 15 bases left between them.

The chain links TRBV10-1 to TRBJ2-1; D is possibly TRBD1 (5 bases). The ends were cut back, 0 bases at V and 9 bases at J, with 18 bases in the middle. The germline gives CDR1 WNHNN, CDR2 SYGVQD (reference sequence). CDR3 size: 16 residues. DNA of the CDR3: TGCGCCAGCAGTGAGTCGGGGCCCGGGTTGAAGGTTGAGCAGTTCTTC. It encodes CASSESGPGLKVEQFF.

This chain uses TRBV10-3 with TRBJ2-7; TRBD1 aligns across 7 bases. The CDR3 runs 15 residues. The J segment lost 1 base and the V segment lost 6 bases, leaving 9 bases of the junction unmatched. Per the germline V gene, CDR1 is ENHRY and CDR2 is SYGVKD. DNA of the CDR3: TGTGCCATCAGCGCCACAGGGGAAAATTCCTACGAGCAGTACTTC. Protein: CAISATGENSYEQYF.

The V call is TRBV29-1, the J call TRBJ2-1, with D uncertain. The V gene lost 5 bases and the J gene lost 8 bases, with 7 bases spanning the gap. CDR1 is SQVTM and CDR2 is ANQGSEA in the germline V gene. The CDR3 is 10 residues long. The DNA of the CDR3 is TGCAGCGTTCTCTTCTATGAGCAGTTCTTC. Its translation is CSVLFYEQFF.

Comments on this clone: The same CDR3 can be traced to other DNA sequences in this sample. The chain joins TRBV28 to TRBJ2-7, with 9 bases identical to TRBD1. V shed 6 bases, J shed 3 bases, and the junction held 3 bases outside the gene matches. Germline CDR1 and CDR2: MDHEN and SYDVKM. This CDR3 region has 13 residues. CDR3 protein: CASRTGQGYEQYF. The DNA of the CDR3 is TGTGCCAGCAGGACGGGACAGGGCTACGAGCAGTACTTC.

Turning to this clone: At one of its ends the junction is not consistent with the germline gene, which may arise from a read error. The genes are TRBV10-3 and TRBJ2-1; 14 nucleotides align to TRBD2. Looked up from germline, CDR1 is ENHRY and CDR2 is SYGVKD. The CDR3 sequence is 13 residues long. CDR3 amino acids: CAINPGTSGSHLF. CDR3 DNA sequence: TGTGCCATCAACCCAGGGACTAGCGGGAGTCATCTCTTC.

This clone was counted between two and nine times. Distinct nucleotide sequences in the sample also encode this CDR3. The chain recombines TRBV7-2 with TRBJ2-7; D call uncertain. The CDR3 is 13 amino acids. The V end lost 1 base, the J end lost 0 bases, and 4 bases lay between the germline ends. Germline CDR1 and CDR2: SGHTA and FQGNSA. As DNA, the CDR3 is TGTGCCAGCAGCTTAGAGGTCTCCTACGAGCAGTACTTC. It yields the protein CASSLEVSYEQYF.

The genes are TRBV2 and TRBJ1-3, with D tentatively TRBD1 (6 bases). The V end lost 5 bases, the J end lost 0 bases, and 11 bases lay between the germline ends. CDR1 and CDR2 from the germline V gene are SNHLY and FYNNEI. CDR3 length: 15 residues. The CDR3 DNA sequence: TGTGCCAGCAGTAAGAGACAGGTCTCTGGAAACACCATATATTTT. It encodes CASSKRQVSGNTIYF. The complete variable domain, with remaining parts taken from reference TRBV2 and TRBJ1-3, reads EPEVTQTPSHQVTQMGQEVILRCVPISNHLYFYWYRQILGQKVEFLVSFYNNEISEKSEIFDDQFSVERPDGSNFTLKIRSTKLEDSAMYFCASSKRQVSGNTIYFGEGSWLTVV.

The chain recombines TRBV7-9 with TRBJ1-3; D might be TRBD1 (5 bases). Trimming took off 1 base at V and 0 bases at J, with 10 bases between the two ends. CDR1 SEHNR and CDR2 FQNEAQ come from the germline V gene (reference sequence). The CDR3 extends over 16 amino acids. CDR3 sequence: CASSLGPQGSGNTIYF. The CDR3, as DNA: TGTGCCAGCAGCTTAGGCCCCCAGGGCTCTGGAAACACCATATATTTT. The full variable domain, its missing parts supplied by reference TRBV7-9 and TRBJ1-3, is DTGVSQNPRHKITKRGQNVTFRCDPISEHNRLYWYRQTLGQGPEFLTYFQNEAQLEKSRLLSDRFSAERPKGSFSTLEIQRTEQGDSAMYLCASSLGPQGSGNTIYFGEGSWLTVV.

The V gene is TRBV27, the J gene TRBJ2-7; D is unclear. The CDR3 covers 14 residues. V lost 3 bases and J 2 bases, leaving 11 bases between the germline ends. Germline loops: CDR1 MNHEY, CDR2 SMNVEV (reference sequence). CDR3 sequence reads: CASSLAVGTYEQYF. In nucleotides, the CDR3 is TGTGCCAGCAGTTTGGCCGTGGGTACCTACGAGCAGTACTTC.